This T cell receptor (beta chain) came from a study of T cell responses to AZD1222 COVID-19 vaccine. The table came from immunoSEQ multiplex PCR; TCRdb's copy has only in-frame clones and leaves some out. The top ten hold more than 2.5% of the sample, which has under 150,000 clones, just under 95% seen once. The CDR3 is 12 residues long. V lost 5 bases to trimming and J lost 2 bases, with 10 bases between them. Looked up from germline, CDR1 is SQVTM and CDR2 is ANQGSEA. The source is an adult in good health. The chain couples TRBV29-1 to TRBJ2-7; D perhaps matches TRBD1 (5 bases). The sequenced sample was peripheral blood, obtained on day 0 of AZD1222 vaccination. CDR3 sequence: CSVRTGAYEQYF. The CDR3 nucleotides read TGCAGCGTTAGAACAGGCGCCTACGAGCAGTACTTC.